Given below is one T cell receptor beta chain in context. TCRdb processed the RT-PCR reads anew with MiXCR; each CDR3 protein has one entry. The sample has hundreds of thousands of distinct CDR3 sequences; less than 20% are singletons. The entry originates in a study of response to subunit inactivated influenza vaccine. The CDR3 extends over 14 amino acids. Germline CDR1 MNHEY, CDR2 SVGEGT. V was clipped by 7 bases and J by 0 bases, with 10 bases between them. This TCR was recovered from a man aged 45 to 65 who received an inactivated influenza vaccine. This specimen consisted of PBMCs from blood, obtained less than 6 days after vaccination. The chain recombines TRBV6-2 or TRBV6-3 with TRBJ1-5; D unresolved. The CDR3 sequence: CASTRQYSNQPQHF. The CDR3 DNA reads as TGTGCCAGCACCCGTCAATATAGCAATCAGCCCCAGCATTTT.